This TCR beta chain was observed in a study of OX40 agonist ivuxolimab in advanced cancers. Looking at the study overall: The costimulatory receptor OX40 (CD134) was targeted by ivuxolimab, a fully human IgG2 agonistic monoclonal antibody. Partial responses occurred in three dose-escalation patients: two with cutaneous melanoma and one with hepatocellular carcinoma. The paper covers the monotherapy dose-escalation part of the phase I ivuxolimab trial, which included N of about 50 patients. A male proportion of almost 85% and a mean age of roughly 55 years, ranging from 23 to 79, were recorded for the dose-escalation cohort. Prior anti-PD-1, anti-PD-L1 or anti-CTLA-4 therapy was permitted, and approximately 40% of dose-escalation patients had received checkpoint inhibitors. Among the 52 dose-escalation patients, around 20 had hepatocellular carcinoma, approximately 15 melanoma, 9 renal cell carcinoma and 9 head and neck cancer. The point of sequencing TCRbeta in the periphery was to test whether ivuxolimab changed TCR sequence diversity and drove clonal T-cell expansion. Intravenous ivuxolimab was administered to patients every 2 weeks at six dose levels: 0.01, 0.1, 0.3, 1.5, 3 and 10 mg/kg. Broad study findings and their caveats: In the 0.1-3.0 mg/kg groups, partial responders were among the patients with the lowest normalized peripheral clonal expansion, particularly in CD8+ T cells. Clonal expansion of both CD4+ and CD8+ blood T cells was observed from baseline to week 6 at doses 0.1 to 3.0 mg/kg. On average, CD8+ T cells showed more expanded clones than CD4+ T cells after ivuxolimab. Low levels of normalized T-cell clonal expansion were also seen in some patients who did not respond. The antigen specificity of the clonally expanded peripheral T cells was not determined.

Genomic DNA was isolated from the sorted cells so that the TCRbeta CDR3 region could be sequenced. The immunoSEQ Assay was used for sequencing of TCRbeta CDR3 regions. In TCRdb, the immuneACCESS table is reduced to in-frame sequences with V and J assigned. These tables do not hold every clone; where another copy was compared, an unresolved V gene accounts for under half, and the others remain unexplained. The sample table contains around 70,000 clones; only one count was recorded for 85% of them. The ten largest clones represent 0.5% to 0.6% of the sample. CDR1 is given as MDHEN and CDR2 as SYDVKM, both from the germline V gene. The germline ends are 13 bases apart after V is trimmed by 6 bases and J by 5 bases. The CDR3 runs 14 amino acids, cysteine and phenylalanine included. CDR3 DNA is the only sequence kept; it has 42 bases, read in frame from the first base. On this clone itself: What this receptor recognizes is not known. Base quality data are lacking; no much larger clone is found one base away.

Patients with autoimmune disease history or receiving systemic immunosuppression were excluded from the trial. Peripheral blood for TCR sequencing was collected from all dose cohorts at baseline, on cycle 4 day 1, and on cycle 7 day 1. Samples were obtained from an open-label, multicenter, first-in-human phase I dose-escalation trial of ivuxolimab. Adults with locally advanced or metastatic head and neck squamous cell, hepatocellular, melanoma or renal cell carcinoma were enrolled in the trial. Before TCR sequencing, CD4+ and CD8+ T cells were separately sorted from peripheral blood. The sequence came from an adult with an advanced solid tumor such as melanoma, head and neck, liver or kidney cancer. The chain couples TRBV28 to TRBJ2-2; a tentative D match to TRBD2 spans 5 bases. The sequencing used CD4+ or CD8+ T cells sorted from blood, collected in a trial of the OX40 agonist ivuxolimab. At the DNA level, the sequence is TGTGCCAGCAGGGTAGTAGCGAGGACCGGGGAGCTGTTTTTT. This encodes CASRVVARTGELFF. With the rest looked up from the reference TRBV28 and TRBJ2-2 genes rather than sequenced, the full variable domain is DVKVTQSSRYLVKRTGEKVFLECVQDMDHENMFWYRQDPGLGLRLIYFSYDVKMKEKGDIPEGYSVSREKKERFSLILESASTNQTSMYLCASRVVARTGELFFGEGSRLTVL.